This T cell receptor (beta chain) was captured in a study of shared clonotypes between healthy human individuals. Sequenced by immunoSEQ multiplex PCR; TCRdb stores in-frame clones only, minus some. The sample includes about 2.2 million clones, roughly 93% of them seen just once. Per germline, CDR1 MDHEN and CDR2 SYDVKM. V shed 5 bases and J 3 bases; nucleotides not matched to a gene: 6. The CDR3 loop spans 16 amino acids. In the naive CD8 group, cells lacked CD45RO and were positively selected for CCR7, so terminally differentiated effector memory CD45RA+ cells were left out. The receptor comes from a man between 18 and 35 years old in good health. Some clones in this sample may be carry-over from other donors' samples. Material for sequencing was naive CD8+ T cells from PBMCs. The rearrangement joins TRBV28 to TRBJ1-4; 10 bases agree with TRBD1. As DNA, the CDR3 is TGTGCCAGCAGTCAAACCGGGACAGGGGCTAATGAAAAACTGTTTTTT. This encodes CASSQTGTGANEKLFF.